This T cell receptor (beta chain) stems from a study of CDR3 diversity in severe acne. This CDR3 contains 11 residues. Per germline, CDR1 SGHRS and CDR2 YFSETQ. Trimming pared 0 bases from V and 6 bases from J, leaving 4 bases between. TCRdb fed the PCR reads into MiXCR, producing one record per CDR3 protein. The table includes 79,000 or so distinct CDR3 sequences, about half detected once. The sequence was collected from a male donor with severe acne vulgaris. The V gene is TRBV5-1, the J gene TRBJ2-7; D is unclear. What was sequenced was blood. CDR3 nucleotides: TGCGCCAGCAGCTTGGGACGCGAGCAGTACTTC. It yields the protein CASSLGREQYF.